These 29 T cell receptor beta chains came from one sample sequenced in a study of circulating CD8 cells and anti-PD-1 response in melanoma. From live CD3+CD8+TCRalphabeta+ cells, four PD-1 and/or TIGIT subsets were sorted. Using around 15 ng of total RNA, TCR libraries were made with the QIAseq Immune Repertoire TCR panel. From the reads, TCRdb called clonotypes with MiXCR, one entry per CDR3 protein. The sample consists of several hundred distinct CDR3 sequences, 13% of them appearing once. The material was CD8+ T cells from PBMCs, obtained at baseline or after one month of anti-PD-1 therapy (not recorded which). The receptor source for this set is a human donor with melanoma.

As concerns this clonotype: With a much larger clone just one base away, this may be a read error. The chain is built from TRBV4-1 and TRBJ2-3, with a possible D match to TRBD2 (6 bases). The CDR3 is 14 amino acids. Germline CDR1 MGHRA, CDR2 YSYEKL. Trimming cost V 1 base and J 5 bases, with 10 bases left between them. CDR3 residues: CASSQGRAGDTQYF. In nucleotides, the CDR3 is TGCGCCAGCAGCCAAGGGAGGGCCGGAGATACGCAGTATTTT.

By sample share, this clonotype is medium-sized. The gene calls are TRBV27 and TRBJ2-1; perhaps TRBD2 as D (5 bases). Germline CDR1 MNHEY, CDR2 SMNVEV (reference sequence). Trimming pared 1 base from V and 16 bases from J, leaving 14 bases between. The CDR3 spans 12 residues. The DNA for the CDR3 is TGTGCCAGCAGTTTATATCCGGGAAGGTCTTTCTTC. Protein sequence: CASSLYPGRSFF.

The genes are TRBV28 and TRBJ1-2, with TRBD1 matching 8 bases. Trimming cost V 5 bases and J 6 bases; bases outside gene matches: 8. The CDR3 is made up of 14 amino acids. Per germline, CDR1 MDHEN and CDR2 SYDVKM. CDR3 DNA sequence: TGTGCCAGCAGTGACGCAGGGGGCGCGAATGGCTACACCTTC. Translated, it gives CASSDAGGANGYTF.

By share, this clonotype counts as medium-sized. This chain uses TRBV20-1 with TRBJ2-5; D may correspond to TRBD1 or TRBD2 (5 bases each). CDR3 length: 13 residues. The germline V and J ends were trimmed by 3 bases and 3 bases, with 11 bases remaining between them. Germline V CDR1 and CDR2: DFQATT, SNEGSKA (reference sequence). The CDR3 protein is CSASGTREETQYF. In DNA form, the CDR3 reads TGCAGTGCTAGCGGGACCCGGGAAGAGACCCAGTACTTC.

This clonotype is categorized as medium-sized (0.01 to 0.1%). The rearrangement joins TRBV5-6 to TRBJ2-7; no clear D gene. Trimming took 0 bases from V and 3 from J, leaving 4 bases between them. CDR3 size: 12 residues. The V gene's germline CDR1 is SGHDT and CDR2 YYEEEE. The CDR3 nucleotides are TGTGCCAGCAGCTTGGAGGGCTACGAGCAGTACTTC. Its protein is CASSLEGYEQYF.

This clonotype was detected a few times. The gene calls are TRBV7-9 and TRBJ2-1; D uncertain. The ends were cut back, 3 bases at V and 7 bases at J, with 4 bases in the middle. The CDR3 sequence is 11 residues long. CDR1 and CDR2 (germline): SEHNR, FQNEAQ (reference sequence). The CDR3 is CASSFGNEQFF. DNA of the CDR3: TGTGCCAGCAGCTTCGGGAATGAGCAGTTCTTC.

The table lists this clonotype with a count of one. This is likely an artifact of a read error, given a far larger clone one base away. CDR3 nucleotides: TGTGCCAGCAGTTTGTCCGGGAACGGCTACAATGAGCAGTCCTTC. It specifies CASSLSGNGYNEQSF. The rearrangement links TRBV12-3 or TRBV12-4 to TRBJ2-5, with D possibly matching TRBD2 (5 bases). The CDR3 has 15 residues.

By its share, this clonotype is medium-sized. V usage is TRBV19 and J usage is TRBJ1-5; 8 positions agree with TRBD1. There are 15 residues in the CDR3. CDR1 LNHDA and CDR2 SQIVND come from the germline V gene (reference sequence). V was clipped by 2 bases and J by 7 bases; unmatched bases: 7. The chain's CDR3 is CASSIPTGVDQPQHF. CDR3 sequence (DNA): TGTGCCAGTAGTATACCGACAGGGGTGGACCAGCCCCAGCATTTT.

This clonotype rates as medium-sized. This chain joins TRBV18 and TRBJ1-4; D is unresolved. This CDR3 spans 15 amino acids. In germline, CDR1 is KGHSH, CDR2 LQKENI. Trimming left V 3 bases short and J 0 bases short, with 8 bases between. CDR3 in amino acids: CASSPDRPTNEKLFF. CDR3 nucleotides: TGTGCCAGCTCACCGGACCGTCCAACTAATGAAAAACTGTTTTTT.

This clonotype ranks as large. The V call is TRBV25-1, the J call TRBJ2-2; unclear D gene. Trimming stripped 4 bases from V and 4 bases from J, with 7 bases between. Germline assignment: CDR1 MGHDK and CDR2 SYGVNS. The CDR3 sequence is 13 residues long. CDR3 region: CASSGPVTGELFF. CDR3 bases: TGTGCCAGCAGTGGCCCAGTCACCGGGGAGCTGTTTTTT.

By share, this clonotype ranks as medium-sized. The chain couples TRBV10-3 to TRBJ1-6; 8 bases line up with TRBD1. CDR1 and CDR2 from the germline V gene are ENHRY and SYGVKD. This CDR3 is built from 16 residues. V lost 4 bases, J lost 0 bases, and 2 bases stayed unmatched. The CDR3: CAISGQGASYNSPLHF. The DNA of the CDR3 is TGTGCCATCAGTGGGCAGGGGGCCTCCTATAATTCACCCCTCCACTTT.

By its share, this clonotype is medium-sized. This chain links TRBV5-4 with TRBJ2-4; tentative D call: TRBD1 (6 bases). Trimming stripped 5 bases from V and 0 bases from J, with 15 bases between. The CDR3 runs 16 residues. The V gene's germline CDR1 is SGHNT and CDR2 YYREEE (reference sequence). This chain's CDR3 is CASRILPQGAKNIQYF. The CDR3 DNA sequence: TGTGCCAGCAGGATCCTCCCACAGGGAGCCAAAAACATTCAGTACTTC.

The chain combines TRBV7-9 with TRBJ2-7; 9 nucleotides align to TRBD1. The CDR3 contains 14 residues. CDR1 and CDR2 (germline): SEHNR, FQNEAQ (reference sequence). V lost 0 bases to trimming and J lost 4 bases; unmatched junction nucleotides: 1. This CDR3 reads CASSLATGGYEQYF. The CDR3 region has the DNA TGTGCCAGCAGCTTAGCGACAGGGGGTTACGAGCAGTACTTC.

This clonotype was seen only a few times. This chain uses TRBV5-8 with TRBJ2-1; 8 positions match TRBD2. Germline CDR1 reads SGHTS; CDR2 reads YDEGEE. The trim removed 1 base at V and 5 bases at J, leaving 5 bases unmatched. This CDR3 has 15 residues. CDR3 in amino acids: CASSLTAGENNEQFF. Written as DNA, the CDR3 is TGTGCCAGCAGCTTGACAGCGGGAGAAAACAATGAGCAGTTCTTC.

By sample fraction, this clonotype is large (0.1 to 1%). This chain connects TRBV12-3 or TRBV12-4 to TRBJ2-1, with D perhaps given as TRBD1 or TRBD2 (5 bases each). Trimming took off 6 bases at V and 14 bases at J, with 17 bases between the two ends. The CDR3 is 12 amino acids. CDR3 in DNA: TGTGCCAGCAGGTCCGGGGCCCTGGCGAAGTTCTTC. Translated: CASRSGALAKFF.

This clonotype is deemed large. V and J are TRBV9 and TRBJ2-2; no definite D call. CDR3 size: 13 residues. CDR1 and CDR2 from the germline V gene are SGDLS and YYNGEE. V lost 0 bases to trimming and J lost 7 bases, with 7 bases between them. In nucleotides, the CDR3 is TGTGCCAGCAGCGTAGTAGGGATCGGGGAGCTGTTTTTT. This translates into CASSVVGIGELFF. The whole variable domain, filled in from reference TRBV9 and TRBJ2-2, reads DSGVTQTPKHLITATGQRVTLRCSPRSGDLSVYWYQQSLDQGLQFLIQYYNGEERAKGNILERFSAQQFPDLHSELNLSSLELGDSALYFCASSVVGIGELFFGEGSRLTVL.

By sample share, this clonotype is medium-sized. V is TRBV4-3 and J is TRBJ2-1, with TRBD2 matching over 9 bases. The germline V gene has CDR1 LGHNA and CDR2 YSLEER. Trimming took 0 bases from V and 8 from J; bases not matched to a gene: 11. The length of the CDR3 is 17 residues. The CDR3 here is CASSQDLPASGNYEQFF. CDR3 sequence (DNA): TGCGCCAGCAGCCAAGATCTCCCGGCTAGCGGGAACTATGAGCAGTTCTTC.

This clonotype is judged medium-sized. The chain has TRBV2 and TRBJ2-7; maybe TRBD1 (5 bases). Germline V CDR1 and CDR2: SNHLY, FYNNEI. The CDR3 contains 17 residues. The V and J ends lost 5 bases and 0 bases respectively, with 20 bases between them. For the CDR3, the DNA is TGTGCCAGCAGTCGGTACACGGGTTACAGGAGCTCCTACGAGCAGTACTTC. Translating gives CASSRYTGYRSSYEQYF.

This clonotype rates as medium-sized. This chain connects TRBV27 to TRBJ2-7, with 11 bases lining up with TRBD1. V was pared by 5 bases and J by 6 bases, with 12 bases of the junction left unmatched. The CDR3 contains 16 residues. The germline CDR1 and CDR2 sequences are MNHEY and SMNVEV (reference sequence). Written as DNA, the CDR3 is TGTGCCAGCAGTCACACCCGGACAGGGGGCCTCGTCGAGCAGTACTTC. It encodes CASSHTRTGGLVEQYF.

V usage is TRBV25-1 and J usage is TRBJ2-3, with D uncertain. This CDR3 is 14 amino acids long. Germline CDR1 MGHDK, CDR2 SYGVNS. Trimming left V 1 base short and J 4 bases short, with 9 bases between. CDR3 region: CASSEFGRADTQYF. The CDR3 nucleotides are TGTGCCAGCAGTGAATTCGGCCGGGCAGATACGCAGTATTTT. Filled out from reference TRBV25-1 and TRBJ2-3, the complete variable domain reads EADIYQTPRYLVIGTGKKITLECSQTMGHDKMYWYQQDPGMELHLIHYSYGVNSTEKGDLSSESTVSRIRTEHFPLTLESARPSHTSQYLCASSEFGRADTQYFGPGTRLTVL.

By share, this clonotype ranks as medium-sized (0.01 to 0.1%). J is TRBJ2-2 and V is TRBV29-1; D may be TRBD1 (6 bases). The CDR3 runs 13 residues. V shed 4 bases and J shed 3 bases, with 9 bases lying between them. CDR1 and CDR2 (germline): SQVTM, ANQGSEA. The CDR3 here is CSVAAGDTGELFF. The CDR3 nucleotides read TGCAGCGTTGCCGCAGGGGACACCGGGGAGCTGTTTTTT.

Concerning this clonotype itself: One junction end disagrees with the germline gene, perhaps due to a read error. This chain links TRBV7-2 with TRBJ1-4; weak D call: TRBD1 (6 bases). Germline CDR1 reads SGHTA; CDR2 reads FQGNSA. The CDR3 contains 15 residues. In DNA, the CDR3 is TGTGCCAGCAGCATCCGACAGGAGGTTAATGGAAAACTGTTTTTT. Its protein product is CASSIRQEVNGKLFF. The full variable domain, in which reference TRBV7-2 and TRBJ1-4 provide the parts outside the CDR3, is GAGVSQSPSNKVTEKGKDVELRCDPISGHTALYWYRQSLGQGLEFLIYFQGNSAPDKSGLPSDRFSAERTGGSVSTLTIQRTQQEDSAVYLCASSIRQEVNGKLFFGSGTQLSVL.

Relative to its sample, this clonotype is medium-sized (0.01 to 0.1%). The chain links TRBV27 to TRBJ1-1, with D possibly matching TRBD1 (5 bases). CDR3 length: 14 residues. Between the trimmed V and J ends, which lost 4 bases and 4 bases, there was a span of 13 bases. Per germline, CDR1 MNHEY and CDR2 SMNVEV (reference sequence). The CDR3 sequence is CASSSGAYGTEAFF. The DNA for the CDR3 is TGTGCCAGCAGTTCCGGGGCCTACGGCACTGAAGCTTTCTTT.

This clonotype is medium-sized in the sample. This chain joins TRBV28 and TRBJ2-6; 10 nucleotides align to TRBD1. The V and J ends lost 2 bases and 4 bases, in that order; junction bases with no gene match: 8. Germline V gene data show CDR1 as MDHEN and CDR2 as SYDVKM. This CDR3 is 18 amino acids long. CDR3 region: CASSLVGDRGRGANVLTF. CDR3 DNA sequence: TGTGCCAGCAGTTTAGTAGGGGACAGGGGAAGAGGGGCCAACGTCCTGACTTTC.

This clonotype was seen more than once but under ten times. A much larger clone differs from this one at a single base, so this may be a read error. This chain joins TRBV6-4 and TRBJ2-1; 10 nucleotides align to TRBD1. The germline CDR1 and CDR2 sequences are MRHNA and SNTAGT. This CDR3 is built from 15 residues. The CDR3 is CASSDSTGGYNEQLF. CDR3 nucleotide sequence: TGTGCCAGCAGTGACTCGACAGGGGGCTACAATGAGCAGCTCTTC.

CDR3 nucleotides: TGTGCCAGCAGTTCACTAGCGGGAGCCTACGAGCAGTACTTC. Translating it yields CASSSLAGAYEQYF. The chain combines TRBV28 with TRBJ2-7; 11 bases align to TRBD2. The J segment lost 2 bases and the V segment lost 4 bases, leaving 1 base of the junction unmatched. The CDR3 is made up of 14 amino acids. Per the germline V gene, CDR1 is MDHEN and CDR2 is SYDVKM.

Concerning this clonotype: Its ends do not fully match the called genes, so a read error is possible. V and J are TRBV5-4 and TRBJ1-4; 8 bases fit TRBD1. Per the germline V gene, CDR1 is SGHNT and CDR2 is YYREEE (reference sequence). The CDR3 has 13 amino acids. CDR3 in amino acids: CAGRDRSGEELFF. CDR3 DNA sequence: TGTGCCGGCCGGGACAGGTCAGGTGAAGAACTGTTTTTT.

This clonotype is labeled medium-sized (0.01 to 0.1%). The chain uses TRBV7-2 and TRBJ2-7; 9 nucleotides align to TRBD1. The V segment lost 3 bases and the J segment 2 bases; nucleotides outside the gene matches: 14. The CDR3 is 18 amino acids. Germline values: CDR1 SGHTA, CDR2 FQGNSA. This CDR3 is CASSFTGGSAGRPYEQYF. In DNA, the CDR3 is TGTGCCAGCAGCTTCACAGGGGGCTCGGCGGGACGACCCTACGAGCAGTACTTC.

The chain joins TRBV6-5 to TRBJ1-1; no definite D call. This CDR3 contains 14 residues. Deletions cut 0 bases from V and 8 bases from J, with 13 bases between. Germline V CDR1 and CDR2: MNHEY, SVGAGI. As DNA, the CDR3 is TGTGCCAGCAGTTACTCGAAGGAGGGAGGAGAAGCTTTCTTT. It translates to CASSYSKEGGEAFF.